The 30 T cell receptor beta chains below come from one sample, sequenced in a study of blood T cell repertoires in COVID-19 (TCRdb year 2020). The library was generated by the immunoSEQ multiplex PCR assay. The immuneACCESS repertoire file appears here via TCRdb, limited to in-frame rearrangements. These files lack a portion of the clones; in checked studies, under half of the deficit traces to unresolved V genes, and the cause of the others is not known. The sample table shows around 300,000 clones, and 90% are seen once. The ten most abundant clones make up 2.9% of the sample. The sequenced sample consisted of peripheral blood. All receptors come from a woman aged 25 to 45 with COVID-19, enrolled during active disease.

The CDR3 coding sequence is TGTGCCAGCAGGACAGGGGGAGCCTACGAGCAGTACTTC. Amino acids: CASRTGGAYEQYF. This rearrangement joins TRBV28 to TRBJ2-7, with 9 bases lining up with TRBD1. Germline CDR1 MDHEN, CDR2 SYDVKM. Trimming removed 6 bases from V and 2 bases from J; junction bases left unmatched: 2. The CDR3 contains 13 residues. Based on the CDR3 plus reference TRBV28 and TRBJ2-7, the full variable domain is DVKVTQSSRYLVKRTGEKVFLECVQDMDHENMFWYRQDPGLGLRLIYFSYDVKMKEKGDIPEGYSVSREKKERFSLILESASTNQTSMYLCASRTGGAYEQYFGPGTRLTVT.

This clone appeared a single time. The chain uses TRBV27 and TRBJ1-1; the match to TRBD1 covers 9 bases. J lost 4 bases, V lost 6 bases, and 6 bases had no gene match. Germline-derived CDR1 and CDR2 are MNHEY and SMNVEV (reference sequence). This CDR3 is built from 14 residues. CDR3 protein: CASRGTGSATEAFF. CDR3 sequence (DNA): TGTGCCAGCAGGGGGACAGGGAGCGCCACTGAAGCTTTCTTT.

The chain uses TRBV27 and TRBJ2-3; D gene ambiguous. The CDR3 is 14 residues long. The V gene lost 9 bases and the J gene lost 0 bases, with 13 bases spanning the gap. The germline V gene has CDR1 MNHEY and CDR2 SMNVEV (reference sequence). The CDR3 bases are TGTGCCAGTCACCTCGGCGGAAGCACAGATACGCAGTATTTT. It codes for CASHLGGSTDTQYF.

The V call is TRBV9, the J call TRBJ1-5; TRBD1 matches 10 bases. The germline V gene has CDR1 SGDLS and CDR2 YYNGEE. The CDR3 totals 15 residues. Trimming at V came to 4 bases and at J to 4 bases, leaving 5 bases not matched to a gene. The CDR3 nucleotides read TGTGCCAGCAGCCCCGGGACAGGGGCAAATCAGCCCCAGCATTTT. This translates into CASSPGTGANQPQHF.

The chain links TRBV19 to TRBJ1-2, with TRBD1 matching over 9 bases. Germline V CDR1 and CDR2: LNHDA, SQIVND (reference sequence). The CDR3 totals 15 residues. Trimming took 1 base from V and 8 from J; bases not matched to a gene: 8. CDR3 nucleotide sequence: TGTGCCAGTAGTATAGGCCTACAGGGGGCTGAGGGCTACACCTTC. Translation: CASSIGLQGAEGYTF.

In this sample, this clone turned up once. This chain joins TRBV6-5 and TRBJ2-2; D gene ambiguous. CDR3 length equals 13 residues. The V end was cut by 6 bases, the J end by 5 bases, with 10 bases between. Germline V gene data show CDR1 as MNHEY and CDR2 as SVGAGI. CDR3 loop: CASRPQETGELFF. The CDR3 DNA reads TGTGCCAGCAGACCCCAAGAGACCGGGGAGCTGTTTTTT.

The gene calls are TRBV3-1 (or the pseudogene TRBV3-2) and TRBJ2-3; 8 nucleotides align to TRBD1. This CDR3 comprises 15 residues. Germline V lookup: CDR1 LGHDT, CDR2 YNNKEL (reference sequence). The J segment lost 0 bases and the V segment lost 5 bases, leaving 4 bases of the junction unmatched. The CDR3 protein is CASSARDRSTDTQYF. The CDR3 region has the DNA TGTGCCAGCAGCGCCCGGGACAGGAGCACAGATACGCAGTATTTT.

In this sample, this clone turned up once. The chain links TRBV30 to TRBJ1-6, with 10 bases aligning to TRBD1. Per the germline V gene, CDR1 is GTSNPN and CDR2 is SVGIG (reference sequence). With 7 bases clipped from V and 9 bases from J, the junction kept 12 bases outside the gene matches. This CDR3 is built from 15 residues. CDR3: CASTARQGAASPLHF. The CDR3 DNA sequence: TGTGCCTCCACGGCAAGACAGGGGGCGGCTTCACCCCTCCACTTT.

The V and J genes are TRBV7-9 and TRBJ2-3; TRBD2 is a possible D gene (5 bases). The CDR3 has 15 amino acids. Germline loops: CDR1 SEHNR, CDR2 FQNEAQ (reference sequence). V lost 5 bases to trimming and J lost 2 bases, with 14 bases between them. The CDR3 nucleotides read TGTGCCAGCAGCCACGGACTCGCGGTCACAGATACGCAGTATTTT. Its translation: CASSHGLAVTDTQYF.

The rearrangement uses TRBV19 and TRBJ2-3; a possible D gene is TRBD2 (5 bases). Germline V CDR1 and CDR2: LNHDA, SQIVND (reference sequence). This CDR3 spans 15 amino acids. Trimming removed 1 base from V and 4 bases from J, with 12 bases in between. The CDR3 DNA reads as TGTGCCAGTAGTATAGGGAGGTCCCCCGCAGATACGCAGTATTTT. Translation gives CASSIGRSPADTQYF.

This chain joins TRBV5-4 and TRBJ2-7; tentative D call: TRBD2 (5 bases). Germline CDR1 SGHNT, CDR2 YYREEE (reference sequence). The CDR3 runs to 11 residues. Trimming took off 6 bases at V and 6 bases at J, with 10 bases between the two ends. For the CDR3, the DNA is TGTGCCAGCACCCTAGCAGGCGAGCAGTACTTC. As protein: CASTLAGEQYF.

The CDR3 loop is CASSPIWDRTTYNEQFF. The CDR3 DNA reads TGTGCCAGCTCACCCATCTGGGACAGGACGACTTACAATGAGCAGTTCTTC. V usage is TRBV28 and J usage is TRBJ2-1; 8 positions agree with TRBD1. J gave up 4 bases and V 8 bases, and 16 bases lay outside the gene matches. Germline CDR1 reads MDHEN; CDR2 reads SYDVKM. This CDR3 has 17 residues.

CDR3 in amino acids: CASSQGSGLAFF. CDR3 in DNA: TGTGCCAGCAGCCAAGGGTCAGGACTAGCTTTCTTT. V gene TRBV3-1 (or the pseudogene TRBV3-2) combines with J gene TRBJ1-1; D is unresolved. V was trimmed by 1 base and J by 10 bases, leaving 10 bases between them. Germline V gives CDR1 LGHDT, CDR2 YNNKEL (reference sequence). The CDR3 runs to 12 residues.

The rearrangement links TRBV18 to TRBJ2-1; 11 bases line up with TRBD2. The CDR3 runs 15 residues. Germline trimming cut 6 bases from V and 4 bases from J; bases unmatched to any gene: 5. Germline CDR1 is KGHSH and CDR2 is LQKENI. The CDR3 DNA reads as TGTGCCAGCTCCTTCACTAGCGGGAGTTACAATGAGCAGTTCTTC. Translation gives CASSFTSGSYNEQFF.

J is TRBJ1-1 and V is TRBV6-5; D call uncertain. CDR3 length equals 15 residues. Germline V gene lookup returns CDR1 MNHEY and CDR2 SVGAGI. V lost 1 base and J lost 3, with 12 bases in between. The CDR3 sequence is CASSYLGQRDTEAFF. CDR3 nucleotide sequence: TGTGCCAGCAGTTACTTAGGGCAGCGGGACACTGAAGCTTTCTTT.

This clone was recorded a few times. The J gene is TRBJ1-6, the V gene TRBV27, with 8 bases matching TRBD1. CDR1 and CDR2 (germline): MNHEY, SMNVEV (reference sequence). The CDR3 is 16 amino acids. With V trimmed by 7 bases and J by 3 bases, 8 bases remained unmatched. Here the CDR3 DNA reads TGTGCCAGCAAAAGGACAGGGTCCCTCTATAATTCACCCCTCCACTTT. Its translation is CASKRTGSLYNSPLHF.

The chain employs TRBV20-1 and TRBJ1-5; 9 nucleotides match TRBD1. Trimming took 3 bases from V and 7 from J; bases not matched to a gene: 10. Germline lookup yields CDR1 DFQATT and CDR2 SNEGSKA (reference sequence). This CDR3 is built from 15 residues. The CDR3 loop reads CSASLANRGRQPQHF. CDR3 DNA: TGCAGTGCTAGTCTGGCCAACAGGGGGCGACAGCCCCAGCATTTT.

The chain combines TRBV6-2 or TRBV6-3 with TRBJ2-1; D unclear. There are 15 residues in the CDR3. Per germline, CDR1 MNHEY and CDR2 SVGEGT. V was shortened by 6 bases and J by 2 bases, with 14 bases between the two germline ends. This CDR3 reads CASSSHSPTYNEQFF. CDR3 coding DNA: TGTGCCAGCAGCTCACACAGTCCCACCTACAATGAGCAGTTCTTC.

V and J are TRBV5-4 and TRBJ1-4, with D possibly TRBD1 on 6 matching bases. The ends were cut back, 1 base at V and 3 bases at J, with 22 bases in the middle. Germline V gene lookup returns CDR1 SGHNT and CDR2 YYREEE (reference sequence). CDR3 size: 19 residues. The CDR3 nucleotides are TGTGCCAGCAGCTTGTCTCGAAATAGGGGGAGCTTGGCTAATGAAAAACTGTTTTTT. Amino acid sequence: CASSLSRNRGSLANEKLFF.

The gene calls are TRBV7-3 and TRBJ2-1; 14 nucleotides line up with TRBD2. The CDR3 loop spans 14 amino acids. V lost 5 bases, J lost 8 bases, and 2 bases stayed unmatched. CDR1 is SGHTA and CDR2 is FQGTGA in the germline V gene. The CDR3 nucleotides are TGTGCCAGCAGCCCGGGACTAGCGGGAGATGAGCAGTTCTTC. This translates into CASSPGLAGDEQFF. Full variable domain (remainder filled in from reference TRBV7-3 and TRBJ2-1): GAGVSQTPSNKVTEKGKYVELRCDPISGHTALYWYRQSLGQGPEFLIYFQGTGAADDSGLPNDRFFAVRPEGSVSTLKIQRTERGDSAVYLCASSPGLAGDEQFFGPGTRLTVL.

This clone appeared a few times. This sequence joins TRBV10-3 and TRBJ2-5; unclear D gene. The CDR3 sequence is 13 residues long. The germline gives CDR1 ENHRY, CDR2 SYGVKD. The V gene lost 4 bases and the J gene lost 1 base, with 7 bases spanning the gap. This chain's CDR3 is CAISAGSQETQYF. The CDR3 region has the DNA TGTGCCATCAGTGCAGGAAGCCAAGAGACCCAGTACTTC.

The V gene is TRBV7-9, the J gene TRBJ1-2; 7 bases align to TRBD1. V dropped 5 bases and J dropped 8; count of bases not matched to a gene: 5. CDR3 length equals 12 residues. Germline V gives CDR1 SEHNR, CDR2 FQNEAQ (reference sequence). The CDR3: CASSQTGNGYTF. The CDR3 nucleotides are TGTGCCAGCAGCCAGACAGGGAACGGCTACACCTTC.

The chain joins TRBV7-2 to TRBJ2-1, with D perhaps matching TRBD1 (5 bases). V lost 1 base and J 5 bases, leaving 12 bases between the germline ends. Germline V gene data show CDR1 as SGHTA and CDR2 as FQGNSA. CDR3 length: 15 residues. The CDR3 DNA follows: TGTGCCAGCAGCTTAGTGGGGCTAGTTGACAATGAGCAGTTCTTC. Translated, it gives CASSLVGLVDNEQFF.

The chain links TRBV3-1 (or the pseudogene TRBV3-2) to TRBJ1-2; 10 bases map to TRBD1. The trim removed 4 bases at V and 5 bases at J, leaving 4 bases unmatched. The CDR3 covers 14 residues. Germline V CDR1 and CDR2: LGHDT, YNNKEL (reference sequence). The CDR3 DNA sequence: TGTGCCAGCAGCCTCCGGACAGGGGGTTATGGCTACACCTTC. This codes for CASSLRTGGYGYTF.

V usage is TRBV2 and J usage is TRBJ1-6; D unclear. Germline V gives CDR1 SNHLY, CDR2 FYNNEI. V was cut by 6 bases and J by 5 bases, with 8 bases left in between. This CDR3 has 13 amino acids. The DNA for the CDR3 is TGTGCCAGCAGACAGTCCGATAATTCACCCCTCCACTTT. Encoded protein: CASRQSDNSPLHF.

The chain is built from TRBV29-1 and TRBJ1-1, with 7 bases matching TRBD1. Germline V gives CDR1 SQVTM, CDR2 ANQGSEA. This CDR3 has 14 residues. The J segment lost 0 bases and the V segment lost 6 bases, leaving 7 bases of the junction unmatched. CDR3: CSVMTGFMNTEAFF. CDR3 sequence (DNA): TGCAGCGTGATGACAGGGTTTATGAACACTGAAGCTTTCTTT.

There are a few counts of this clone. The V gene is TRBV12-3 or TRBV12-4, the J gene TRBJ2-4, with a possible D match to TRBD2 (5 bases). The CDR3 is made up of 13 amino acids. V lost 7 bases and J 9 bases, leaving 16 bases between the germline ends. The CDR3, as DNA: TGTGCCAGCAACCCGCCGGGAAAACGCATTCAGTACTTC. It specifies CASNPPGKRIQYF.

Regarding this clone: This sample includes further DNA sequences coding for the same CDR3. The chain joins TRBV2 to TRBJ1-1, with unresolved D. This CDR3 region has 13 residues. CDR1 is SNHLY and CDR2 is FYNNEI in the germline V gene. V lost 8 bases and J lost 5, with 15 bases in between. CDR3 region: CASGRGLGTEAFF. DNA of the CDR3: TGTGCCAGCGGGAGAGGGCTGGGAACTGAAGCTTTCTTT.

V and J are TRBV4-1 and TRBJ1-2, with TRBD1 identical over 12 bases. This CDR3 spans 21 amino acids. The trim removed 1 base at V and 5 bases at J, leaving 20 bases unmatched. The germline CDR1 and CDR2 sequences are MGHRA and YSYEKL. CDR3 coding DNA: TGCGCCAGCAGCCAAGTATTTAGAGCGGGAGGGACAGGGGGCAGAGGTTATGGCTACACCTTC. This codes for CASSQVFRAGGTGGRGYGYTF.

About this clone itself: Additional DNA sequences in this sample encode the identical CDR3. The V and J genes are TRBV6-5 and TRBJ2-3; possibly TRBD1 for D (6 bases). This CDR3 is 14 amino acids long. CDR1 is MNHEY and CDR2 is SVGAGI in the germline V gene. V lost 2 bases to trimming and J lost 0 bases, with 6 bases between them. The DNA for the CDR3 is TGTGCCAGCAGTTACGGGGGCAGCACAGATACGCAGTATTTT. The encoded protein is CASSYGGSTDTQYF.